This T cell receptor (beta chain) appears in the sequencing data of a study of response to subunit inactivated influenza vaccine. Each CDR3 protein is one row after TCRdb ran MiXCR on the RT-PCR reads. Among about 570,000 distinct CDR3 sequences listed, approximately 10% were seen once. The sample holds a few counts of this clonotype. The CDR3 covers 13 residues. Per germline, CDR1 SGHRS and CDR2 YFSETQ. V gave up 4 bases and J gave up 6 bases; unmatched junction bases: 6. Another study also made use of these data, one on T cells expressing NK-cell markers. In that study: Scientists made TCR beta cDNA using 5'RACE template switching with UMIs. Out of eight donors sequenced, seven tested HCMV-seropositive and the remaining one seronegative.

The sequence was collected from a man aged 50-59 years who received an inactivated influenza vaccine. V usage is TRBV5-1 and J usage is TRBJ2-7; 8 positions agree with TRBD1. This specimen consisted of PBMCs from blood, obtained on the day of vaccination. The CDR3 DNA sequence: TGCGCCAGCAGCACAAGGGACAGGCCCGAGCAGTACTTC. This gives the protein CASSTRDRPEQYF.